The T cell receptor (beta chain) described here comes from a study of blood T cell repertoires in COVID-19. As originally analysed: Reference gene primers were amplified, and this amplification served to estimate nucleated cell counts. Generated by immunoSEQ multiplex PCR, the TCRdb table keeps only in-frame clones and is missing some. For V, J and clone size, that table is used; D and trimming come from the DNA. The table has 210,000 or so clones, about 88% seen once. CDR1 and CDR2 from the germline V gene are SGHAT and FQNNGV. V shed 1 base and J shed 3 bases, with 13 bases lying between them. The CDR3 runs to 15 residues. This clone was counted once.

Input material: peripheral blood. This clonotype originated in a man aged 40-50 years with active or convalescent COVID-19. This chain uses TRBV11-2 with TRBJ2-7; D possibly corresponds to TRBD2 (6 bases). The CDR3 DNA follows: TGTGCCAGCAGCTTAGGGGTGGAAGCGGGCTACGAGCAGTACTTC. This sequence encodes CASSLGVEAGYEQYF.